These 22 T cell receptor beta chains originate from one sample sequenced in a study of T cell responses to AZD1222 COVID-19 vaccine. Only in-frame clones appear in the TCRdb table, and some are missing; sequencing was by immunoSEQ multiplex PCR. In the table there are 150,000 or so clones, 80% to 95% of which are singletons. The material was peripheral blood, obtained on day 0 of AZD1222 vaccination. The source of these receptors is an adult in good health.

The gene calls are TRBV6-2 or TRBV6-3 and TRBJ1-6; D call uncertain. Per germline, CDR1 MNHEY and CDR2 SVGEGT. Trimming cost V 1 base and J 10 bases, with 11 bases left between them. The CDR3 runs to 14 residues. The CDR3 loop reads CASSYFQNSSPLHF. In DNA form, the CDR3 reads TGTGCCAGCAGTTACTTCCAGAATTCCTCACCCCTCCACTTT.

CDR3 DNA: TGCAGCGTTGGGCCGGCAGGGCTCCCAGGCTATGGCTACACCTTC. This encodes CSVGPAGLPGYGYTF. The chain recombines TRBV29-1 with TRBJ1-2; maybe TRBD1 (5 bases). The V gene's germline CDR1 is SQVTM and CDR2 ANQGSEA. V lost 4 bases, J lost 4 bases, and 19 bases lay in between. The CDR3 consists of 15 residues.

The chain couples TRBV30 to TRBJ2-7, with D hard to call. The CDR3 is 12 amino acids. Trimming pared 1 base from V and 2 bases from J, leaving 6 bases between. Germline loops: CDR1 GTSNPN, CDR2 SVGIG (reference sequence). In nucleotides, the CDR3 is TGTGCCTGGAGTGCTGACCCCTACGAGCAGTACTTC. The encoded protein is CAWSADPYEQYF.

The gene calls are TRBV19 and TRBJ1-1; 8 bases fit TRBD1. Germline V gene sequence: CDR1 LNHDA, CDR2 SQIVND (reference sequence). The length of the CDR3 is 14 residues. V trimming: 6 bases; J trimming: 4 bases; junction bases outside the gene matches: 7. This chain's CDR3 is CASRPGGKTTEAFF. The CDR3 DNA is TGTGCCAGTAGGCCAGGGGGCAAGACCACTGAAGCTTTCTTT.

The genes are TRBV10-3 and TRBJ2-5; D possibly matches TRBD1 or TRBD2 (5 bases each). Trimming removed 4 bases at V and 4 bases at J, with 13 bases between. Germline V gene sequence: CDR1 ENHRY, CDR2 SYGVKD. The CDR3 covers 14 residues. CDR3 in amino acids: CAISGTTEGETQYF. The CDR3 DNA is TGTGCCATCAGTGGGACAACCGAGGGAGAGACCCAGTACTTC.

The gene calls are TRBV7-9 and TRBJ2-2; tentatively, D is TRBD2 (6 bases). The CDR3 consists of 15 residues. The germline CDR1 and CDR2 sequences are SEHNR and FQNEAQ (reference sequence). Trimming left V 5 bases short and J 5 bases short, with 15 bases between. DNA for the CDR3: TGTGCCAGCAGCCTCAGGGAGGTGCAAACCGGGGAGCTGTTTTTT. It translates to CASSLREVQTGELFF. The complete variable domain, with remaining parts taken from reference TRBV7-9 and TRBJ2-2, reads DTGVSQNPRHKITKRGQNVTFRCDPISEHNRLYWYRQTLGQGPEFLTYFQNEAQLEKSRLLSDRFSAERPKGSFSTLEIQRTEQGDSAMYLCASSLREVQTGELFFGEGSRLTVL.

This clone was observed once. This chain links TRBV6-4 with TRBJ1-1, with D possibly matching TRBD1 (5 bases). The CDR3 sequence is 14 residues long. Deletions cut 11 bases from V and 3 bases from J, with 19 bases between. The germline V gene encodes CDR1 MRHNA and CDR2 SNTAGT. As DNA, the CDR3 is TGTGCCTCCCGGGGGGGGGTTTTGGACACTGAAGCTTTCTTT. This encodes CASRGGVLDTEAFF.

The chain has TRBV7-3 and TRBJ1-6; 7 nucleotides match TRBD1. The CDR3 runs 13 residues. V was pared by 2 bases and J by 8 bases, with 0 bases of the junction left unmatched. Germline-derived CDR1 and CDR2 are SGHTA and FQGTGA. CDR3 sequence reads: CASSLQGDSPLHF. The CDR3 region has the DNA TGTGCCAGCAGCTTACAGGGGGATTCACCCCTCCACTTT.

The rearrangement joins TRBV24-1 to TRBJ1-1, with no clear D. CDR3 length: 13 amino acids. V shed 1 base and J shed 4 bases, with 6 bases lying between them. The germline V gene has CDR1 KGHDR and CDR2 SFDVKD. CDR3 bases: TGTGCCACCAGTGATTTTACGGCCACTGAAGCTTTCTTT. It codes for CATSDFTATEAFF.

This rearrangement joins TRBV27 to TRBJ2-4, with 8 bases identical to TRBD1. The germline V gene encodes CDR1 MNHEY and CDR2 SMNVEV (reference sequence). The CDR3 consists of 16 residues. The V and J ends lost 8 bases and 2 bases, in that order; junction bases with no gene match: 11. The CDR3 nucleotides read TGTGCCAGCTGGGGGGCAGGGGGCCTTTCCAAAAACATTCAGTACTTC. Translated: CASWGAGGLSKNIQYF.

The chain recombines TRBV7-9 with TRBJ1-4, with D hard to call. The CDR3 spans 14 residues. Between the trimmed V and J ends, which lost 2 bases and 6 bases, there was a span of 10 bases. Per the germline V gene, CDR1 is SEHNR and CDR2 is FQNEAQ (reference sequence). CDR3 sequence (DNA): TGTGCCAGCAGCTTAATGGGTATAGATGAAAAACTGTTTTTT. It specifies CASSLMGIDEKLFF.

The chain combines TRBV5-1 with TRBJ1-4, with 7 bases fitting TRBD1. Germline V CDR1 and CDR2: SGHRS, YFSETQ. The V gene end was trimmed by 4 bases and the J gene end by 5 bases; junction bases not matched to a gene: 8. The CDR3 runs 15 residues. The CDR3 loop reads CASSVGVDRNEKLFF. DNA of the CDR3: TGCGCCAGCAGCGTGGGGGTGGACAGGAATGAAAAACTGTTTTTT.

The chain employs TRBV6-2 or TRBV6-3 and TRBJ1-2, with D possibly TRBD1 on 6 matching bases. Germline CDR1 reads MNHEY; CDR2 reads SVGEGT. The CDR3 is 14 amino acids. V gave up 6 bases and J gave up 6 bases, with 17 bases separating them. This chain's CDR3 is CASSPLGTSDGYTF. DNA of the CDR3: TGTGCCAGCAGCCCCCTTGGGACATCCGATGGCTACACCTTC.

The chain links TRBV6-5 to TRBJ2-7; D tentatively reads TRBD1 or TRBD2 (5 bases each). The CDR3 totals 14 residues. V was clipped by 6 bases and J by 4 bases, with 16 bases between them. Germline CDR1 and CDR2: MNHEY and SVGAGI. The CDR3 DNA follows: TGTGCCAGCAGGCTAGCCGGGGCGGATTACGAGCAGTACTTC. It encodes CASRLAGADYEQYF.

Turning to this clone: The junction does not match germline at one end; this may be a read error. The chain carries TRBV6-1 and TRBJ1-6, with D possibly being TRBD1 (5 bases). CDR1 and CDR2 from the germline V gene are MNHNS and SASEGT. There are 15 residues in the CDR3. The chain's CDR3 is CASSEAESGRSPLHF. As DNA, the CDR3 is TGTGCCAGCAGCGAAGCGGAGTCGGGGCGATCACCCCTCCACTTT.

V and J are TRBV10-1 and TRBJ2-2; 10 bases align to TRBD1. The V and J ends lost 7 bases and 3 bases, in that order; junction bases with no gene match: 8. The germline V gene has CDR1 WNHNN and CDR2 SYGVQD (reference sequence). CDR3 length: 16 amino acids. CDR3 nucleotides: TGCGCCAGCACTCCTAGGGGGACAGGGGACACCGGGGAGCTGTTTTTT. This codes for CASTPRGTGDTGELFF.

In DNA, the CDR3 is TGTGCCAGCAGTACCCGGGCCCCCAGGGGGGAGACCCAGTACTTC. Protein: CASSTRAPRGETQYF. The chain joins TRBV2 to TRBJ2-5; 7 nucleotides agree with TRBD1. The CDR3 runs 15 residues. V was clipped by 5 bases and J by 5 bases; unmatched bases: 11. Germline V lookup: CDR1 SNHLY, CDR2 FYNNEI.

This sequence joins TRBV29-1 and TRBJ1-2; 9 bases fit TRBD1. The V and J ends lost 4 bases and 6 bases, in that order; junction bases with no gene match: 6. This CDR3 is 13 amino acids long. CDR1 SQVTM and CDR2 ANQGSEA come from the germline V gene. The CDR3 DNA sequence: TGCAGCGTTGCCGGACAGGGGACCGATGGCTACACCTTC. Translated: CSVAGQGTDGYTF. The full variable domain, with the rest looked up from reference TRBV29-1 and TRBJ1-2, is SAVISQKPSRDICQRGTSLTIQCQVDSQVTMMFWYRQQPGQSLTLIATANQGSEATYESGFVIDKFPISRPNLTFSTLTVSNMSPEDSSIYLCSVAGQGTDGYTFGSGTRLTVV.

The chain couples TRBV7-2 to TRBJ1-4; no reliable D call. V was clipped by 5 bases and J by 3 bases, with 19 bases between them. Germline V gene lookup returns CDR1 SGHTA and CDR2 FQGNSA. This CDR3 has 17 amino acids. Here the CDR3 DNA reads TGTGCCAGCAGCCTTGTGGCCAACGGTCGAGCTAATGAAAAACTGTTTTTT. Amino acids: CASSLVANGRANEKLFF.

This clone was detected a few times. The J gene is TRBJ1-6, the V gene TRBV5-4, with D maybe TRBD1 (6 bases). The V gene lost 4 bases and the J gene lost 9 bases, with 17 bases spanning the gap. This CDR3 is built from 15 residues. In germline, CDR1 is SGHNT, CDR2 YYREEE (reference sequence). CDR3: CASSVDRYGSSPLHF. CDR3 bases: TGTGCCAGCAGCGTTGACAGGTACGGGAGTTCACCCCTCCACTTT.

This clone was seen a single time. The chain combines TRBV19 with TRBJ2-1; D may be TRBD1 (5 bases). Between the trimmed V and J ends, which lost 5 bases and 4 bases, there was a span of 12 bases. The germline V gene encodes CDR1 LNHDA and CDR2 SQIVND (reference sequence). The CDR3 spans 14 residues. As DNA, the CDR3 is TGTGCCAGTAGTGAGGCAGGGCGGTACAATGAGCAGTTCTTC. This sequence encodes CASSEAGRYNEQFF.

The chain has TRBV6-5 and TRBJ2-1; 7 bases are shared with TRBD2. Per germline, CDR1 MNHEY and CDR2 SVGAGI. CDR3 length equals 13 residues. V lost 6 bases, J lost 7 bases, and 6 bases stayed unmatched. The CDR3 loop reads CASSPGTINEQFF. CDR3 nucleotide sequence: TGTGCCAGCAGCCCCGGGACTATTAATGAGCAGTTCTTC.